These T cell receptor beta chains were read from a single sample in a study of blood T cell repertoires in COVID-19. Clones were sequenced by immunoSEQ multiplex PCR, and TCRdb holds only the in-frame ones, with some missing. There are about 160,000 clones in the sample; roughly 78% occur only once, and approximately 7.7% lies in the top ten. The sample comprised peripheral blood. These receptor sequences come from an older woman with COVID-19, enrolled during active disease. Each CDR3 is given without its conserved first and last residue. The order of the fields is CDR3 length, J gene, V gene, CDR3 protein.

11 TRBJ1-2 TRBV3-1/TRBV3-2 ASRLQGNYGYT
12 TRBJ2-2 TRBV6-5 ASFYPGGIGELF
12 TRBJ1-1 TRBV28 ASSHRTGYTEAF
20 TRBJ2-1 TRBV27 ASSLFSVAGGQPSLFYNEQF
13 TRBJ2-3 TRBV9 ASSVRGGLVDTQY
11 TRBJ2-2 TRBV7-6 ASSLAVYGELF
15 TRBJ2-7 TRBV27 ASSLRLAGGPTYEQY
13 TRBJ2-3 TRBV10-1 ASSLRSRYPDTQY
12 TRBJ2-1 TRBV29-1 SVELSGSRSEQF
16 TRBJ2-1 TRBV7-8 ASSLPRRLAGKNNEQF
12 TRBJ1-5 TRBV19 ASRYPGELRPQH
12 TRBJ2-3 TRBV19 ASSSGRTTDTQY
16 TRBJ1-3 TRBV15 ATSRGGGQGFTGNTIY
12 TRBJ2-1 TRBV20-1 SASLPSSYNEQF
17 TRBJ1-1 TRBV19 ASSAQPRPMRALNTEAF
13 TRBJ1-4 TRBV28 ASREPGQTNEKLF
15 TRBJ2-1 TRBV10-3 AISEPTGQVGYNEQF
13 TRBJ1-1 TRBV7-2 ASSLWGAMNTEAF
12 TRBJ2-1 TRBV10-1 ASNRDSRVNEQF
14 TRBJ2-1 TRBV6-1 ASSEYRGWTRNEQF
13 TRBJ1-5 TRBV5-1 ASSETGKSNQPQH
13 TRBJ2-5 TRBV28 ASSPQQVLQETQY
11 TRBJ2-7 TRBV7-2 ASRPTGSYEQY
13 TRBJ2-1 TRBV9 ASSASGTGGYEQF
11 TRBJ1-1 TRBV6-5 ASSLSGATEAF